The present TCR beta chain was sequenced within a study of cytomegalovirus exposure and HLA in healthy donors. Study overall: In an earlier analysis, 95 million to 140 million unique TCR beta sequences were found from some 200 million T cells. Falling in the Caucasian-associated ancestry cluster were less than 85% of under 450 genotyped donors.

The ends lost 8 bases at V and 6 bases at J; junction bases unmatched: 12. CDR1 and CDR2 (germline): MNHEY, SVGAGI. This CDR3 comprises 14 residues. This PCR relied on a set of 60 Vbeta primers and 13 Jbeta primers. Per the original methods: Roughly 11 million of the 60 million to 90 million unique TCR beta chains counted in a later analysis were shared. The data were produced by immunoSEQ multiplex PCR, yet TCRdb's version contains in-frame clones alone and is incomplete. V and J calls and clone size are those listed in that table; D and trimming were worked out from the DNA. The table records about 140,000 clones, roughly 70% of them present only once. Overall study findings and caveats: Overall, approximately 150 TCR beta chains were annotated as cytomegalovirus-associated.

Concerning this clone itself: Its specificity is not known.

This clonotype originated in a male donor in good health and CMV-seronegative. Sequencing was done on a sample of PBMCs. The chain links TRBV6-5 to TRBJ1-2; 7 bases line up with TRBD1. The CDR3 DNA follows: TGTGCCAGCCGTTGGGGGACAGCCTTTCATGGCTACACCTTC. Its protein product is CASRWGTAFHGYTF.